A single sample is the source of the 3 T cell receptor beta chains below, sequenced in a study of shared clonotypes between healthy human individuals. Here immunoSEQ multiplex PCR was the method, and the copy in TCRdb shows in-frame clones only, minus some. Counted here are over 950,000 clones, 70% to 80% occurring once; the ten biggest clones make up 0.89%. Sample: memory CD4+ T cells from PBMCs. This sample's subset: CD45RA-negative fraction. These receptors originate from a man aged 18 to 29 in good health. Some clones in this sample may be carry-over from other donors' samples.

The CDR3 spells CASSSHGNEQFF. In DNA form, the CDR3 reads TGTGCCAGCAGCTCCCATGGGAATGAGCAGTTCTTC. V is TRBV7-2 and J is TRBJ2-1; D gene uncertain. With 4 bases removed from V and 7 bases from J, the gap between germline ends came to 8 bases. In germline, CDR1 is SGHTA, CDR2 FQGNSA. This CDR3 contains 12 residues. The whole variable domain, remainder taken from reference TRBV7-2 and TRBJ2-1, is GAGVSQSPSNKVTEKGKDVELRCDPISGHTALYWYRQSLGQGLEFLIYFQGNSAPDKSGLPSDRFSAERTGGSVSTLTIQRTQQEDSAVYLCASSSHGNEQFFGPGTRLTVL.

The chain employs TRBV15 and TRBJ1-5; weak D call: TRBD1 (6 bases). CDR1 and CDR2 (germline): LNHNV, YYDKDF (reference sequence). Trimming took off 1 base at V and 9 bases at J, with 16 bases between the two ends. The CDR3 has 15 residues. Here the CDR3 reads CATSRVDTGARPQHF. CDR3 coding DNA: TGTGCCACCAGCAGAGTGGACACGGGGGCTCGGCCCCAGCATTTT.

The CDR3 here is CSVPGQGPSNYGYTF. The CDR3 DNA is TGCAGCGTGCCGGGACAGGGGCCATCTAACTATGGCTACACCTTC. The gene calls are TRBV29-1 and TRBJ1-2; 10 bases map to TRBD1. Germline assignment: CDR1 SQVTM and CDR2 ANQGSEA. This CDR3 comprises 15 residues. The trim removed 6 bases at V and 0 bases at J, leaving 7 bases unmatched.